Listed below are T cell receptor beta chains from one sample, sequenced in a study of a mutant IDH1 vaccine in newly diagnosed glioma. Profiling relied on immunoSEQ multiplex PCR, and the TCRdb table lists in-frame clones only, not all of them. The sample has tens of thousands of clones, roughly 92% seen once. The sample in question was PBMCs, obtained from a glioma patient treated with radiotherapy, temozolomide or both. Receptor source: a man aged 18-30 years with glioma. The CDR3 runs from the conserved cysteine through the conserved F or W. The D gene is left open where the match is weak. Size values are once, few and many counts, or a class for expanded clones, and some rows have none.

CASSLGLAVPRGEEQYF	TGCGCCAGCAGCTTAGGACTAGCGGTCCCTAGGGGGGAAGAGCAGTACTTC	TRBJ2-7	TRBV5-1	.	17	TRBD2
CASSFTLGTGDFITGANVLTF	TGCGCCAGCAGCTTTACCCTCGGGACAGGGGACTTTATTACTGGGGCCAACGTCCTGACTTTC	TRBJ2-6	TRBV5-1	.	21	TRBD1
CASLPVNTADEQYF	TGTGCCAGTCTTCCTGTAAATACAGCCGACGAGCAGTACTTC	TRBJ2-7	TRBV2	.	14	.
CSVVDPQASNQPQHF	TGCAGCGTTGTCGATCCGCAGGCGAGCAATCAGCCCCAGCATTTT	TRBJ1-5	TRBV29-1	.	15	.
CASSIGLSEAFF	TGTGCCAGTAGTATTGGACTATCCGAAGCTTTCTTT	TRBJ1-1	TRBV19	.	12	.
CASSPPGTSRTGEQFF	TGTGCCAGCAGCCCCCCCGGGACTAGCAGGACGGGTGAGCAGTTCTTC	TRBJ2-1	TRBV11-2	.	16	TRBD2
CASSSPIKNYGYTF	TGTGCCAGCTCATCCCCCATAAAGAACTATGGCTACACCTTC	TRBJ1-2	TRBV18	.	14	.
CASSPPGPKTSTDTQYF	TGTGCCAGCTCACCCCCGGGACCGAAGACTAGCACAGATACGCAGTATTTT	TRBJ2-3	TRBV18	.	17	.
CSVGLAAKAYNEQFF	TGCAGCGTCGGACTAGCGGCCAAGGCCTACAATGAGCAGTTCTTC	TRBJ2-1	TRBV29-1	.	15	TRBD2
CAWSRDRGYQPQHF	TGTGCCTGGAGTCGGGACAGGGGCTATCAGCCCCAGCATTTT	TRBJ1-5	TRBV30	.	14	TRBD1
CASSLGDILTQETQYF	TGTGCCAGCAGCTTAGGGGACATACTCACTCAAGAGACCCAGTACTTC	TRBJ2-5	TRBV11-2	.	16	.
CASSSPRSAEAFF	TGTGCCAGCAGTTCGCCGAGGAGCGCTGAAGCTTTCTTT	TRBJ1-1	TRBV6-6	.	13	.
CASSAAEWGSYEQYF	TGCGCCAGCAGCGCGGCAGAGTGGGGATCCTACGAGCAGTACTTC	TRBJ2-7	TRBV5-1	.	15	.
CAWKIGGKPPRRGTPSMGYTF	TGTGCCTGGAAGATAGGAGGCAAACCTCCAAGACGAGGGACCCCCTCTATGGGCTACACCTTC	TRBJ1-2	TRBV30	.	21	.
CASSLTGAGTEAFF	TGCGCCAGCAGCTTGACGGGGGCTGGGACTGAAGCTTTCTTT	TRBJ1-1	TRBV5-1	once	14	.
CASRTRGTHSTPPQHF	TGTGCCAGCAGGACTAGGGGGACGCACTCGACCCCCCCCCAGCATTTT	TRBJ1-5	TRBV7-3	.	16	.
CASSLGRWENTEAFF	TGCGCCAGCAGCCTAGGACGATGGGAAAACACTGAAGCTTTCTTT	TRBJ1-1	TRBV4-3	.	15	.
CASSYRRGNQPQHF	TGTGCCAGCAGTTACCGGCGCGGCAATCAGCCCCAGCATTTT	TRBJ1-5	TRBV6-5	.	14	.
CASSSRLAGSYEQYF	TGTGCCAGCAGCTCAAGACTAGCGGGGTCCTACGAGCAGTACTTC	TRBJ2-7	TRBV7-2	.	15	TRBD2
CASSFIVTGANVLTF	TGTGCCAGCAGCTTTATCGTTACAGGGGCCAACGTCCTGACTTTC	TRBJ2-6	TRBV5-6	.	15	.
CASRRAYEQYF	TGTGCCAGCAGAAGGGCCTACGAGCAGTACTTC	TRBJ2-7	TRBV27	.	11	.
CASSPRAPRDTQYF	TGTGCCAGCAGTCCACGGGCCCCGAGAGATACGCAGTATTTT	TRBJ2-3	TRBV6-5	.	14	.
CSVEDARTSGAVAKNIQYF	TGCAGCGTTGAAGATGCCCGGACTAGCGGGGCCGTAGCCAAAAACATTCAGTACTTC	TRBJ2-4	TRBV29-1	.	19	TRBD2
CASRNRGSSYEQYF	TGTGCCAGCAGAAACAGGGGAAGTTCCTACGAGCAGTACTTC	TRBJ2-7	TRBV27	.	14	TRBD1
CASSSAQADEQFF	TGCGCCAGCAGTTCTGCCCAGGCGGATGAGCAGTTCTTC	TRBJ2-1	TRBV10-1	.	13	.
CATLTGGFNQPQHF	TGTGCCACCTTGACAGGGGGCTTCAATCAGCCCCAGCATTTT	TRBJ1-5	TRBV6-1	.	14	TRBD1
CASSLAPGFYEQYF	TGTGCCAGCAGCTTAGCGCCAGGGTTCTACGAGCAGTACTTC	TRBJ2-7	TRBV7-2	.	14	.
CSVGTGVAEAFF	TGCAGCGTTGGGACAGGGGTCGCTGAAGCTTTCTTT	TRBJ1-1	TRBV29-1	few	12	TRBD1
CASMGTDLNTEAFF	TGTGCCAGTATGGGGACAGACTTGAACACTGAAGCTTTCTTT	TRBJ1-1	TRBV19	.	14	TRBD1
CASSLEPRGAEAFF	TGCGCCAGCAGCTTGGAACCTCGAGGCGCTGAAGCTTTCTTT	TRBJ1-1	TRBV5-1	.	14	.
CASSLGSTQETQYF	TGCGCCAGCAGCTTGGGCAGCACCCAAGAGACCCAGTACTTC	TRBJ2-5	TRBV5-1	.	14	.
CASSSRTSYEQYF	TGTGCCAGCAGCTCCCGGACGTCCTACGAGCAGTACTTC	TRBJ2-7	TRBV7-9	.	13	.
CASSLGQGGFDSPLHF	TGTGCCAGCAGCTTAGGACAGGGTGGATTCGATTCACCCCTCCACTTT	TRBJ1-6	TRBV5-4	.	16	TRBD1
CASSPVEGGTEAFF	TGTGCCAGTAGTCCTGTAGAGGGGGGAACTGAAGCTTTCTTT	TRBJ1-1	TRBV19	once	14	.
CASNRVGEEQFF	TGTGCCAGCAACCGGGTTGGTGAAGAGCAGTTCTTC	TRBJ2-1	TRBV7-8	.	12	.
CASSIEGQGYTGELFF	TGTGCCAGTAGTATAGAGGGACAGGGATACACCGGGGAGCTGTTTTTT	TRBJ2-2	TRBV19	.	16	TRBD1
CASQDPYSYEQYF	TGTGCCAGCCAAGACCCTTACTCCTACGAGCAGTACTTC	TRBJ2-7	TRBV28	.	13	.
CASSGGQGVGTQYF	TGTGCCAGCAGCGGGGGGCAGGGTGTCGGGACCCAGTACTTC	TRBJ2-5	TRBV6-1	.	14	.
CASSESEGTEAFF	TGCGCCAGCAGTGAGTCGGAGGGAACTGAAGCTTTCTTT	TRBJ1-1	TRBV10-1	.	13	.
CASRLLTEAFF	TGTGCCAGCAGATTATTAACTGAAGCTTTCTTT	TRBJ1-1	TRBV28	.	11	.
CASSHWTKETQYF	TGTGCCAGCAGCCACTGGACCAAAGAGACCCAGTACTTC	TRBJ2-5	TRBV5-6	.	13	.
CASSVQGGTEAFF	TGTGCCAGCAGCGTTCAGGGGGGGACTGAAGCTTTCTTT	TRBJ1-1	TRBV7-2	.	13	TRBD1
CASSTGIWTRSNTGELFF	TGTGCCAGCAGCACAGGAATCTGGACTAGAAGTAACACCGGGGAGCTGTTTTTT	TRBJ2-2	TRBV7-9	.	18	TRBD2